This T cell receptor (beta chain) was recorded in a study of T cells in Graves' hyperthyroidism and ophthalmopathy. Amplified TCR beta CDR3 regions came from RNA transcripts. HTBI primers were used for first-round RT-PCR of the TCR CDR3. One entry per CDR3 protein, called by TCRdb with MiXCR from the multiplex PCR reads. The sample holds roughly 260,000 distinct CDR3 sequences, about 14% seen once. CDR3 length: 15 residues. Germline loops: CDR1 MNHNS, CDR2 SASEGT. Trimming shortened V by 4 bases and J by 0 bases, and 10 bases separated the two germline ends. Findings and caveats of the study: Most expanded thyroid clonotypes above 0.001 also appeared in blood.

This clonotype was picked up many times. No antigen is known for it. Sequencing was performed on blood. The sequence was obtained from a woman aged 40 to 50 with Graves' hyperthyroidism that later progressed to Graves' ophthalmopathy. The genes are TRBV6-1 and TRBJ2-4, with a weak D call TRBD1 (6 bases). The CDR3, as DNA: TGTGCCAGCAGTGGACAGGTCCTAGCCAAAAACATTCAGTACTTC. Its translation: CASSGQVLAKNIQYF.